The sequence of this TCR beta chain was determined in a study of CD8 T cells in Susac syndrome. Study findings and constraints: The relatively small number of individuals in the TCR sequencing and HLA analysis was acknowledged by the study.

V lost 5 bases to trimming and J lost 6 bases; unmatched junction nucleotides: 5. The CDR3 covers 13 residues. The V gene's germline CDR1 is SGHVS and CDR2 FQNEAQ. Concerning this clonotype itself: Antigen unknown.

A quantity of about 0.5 to 1 ug RNA underwent reverse transcription using random hexamers. TCRdb reanalysed the immunoSEQ multiplex PCR reads using MiXCR and keeps one entry per CDR3 protein. The table shows 90,000 to 150,000 distinct CDR3 sequences, with 94% occurring only once. TCR beta from blood CD8+ and CD4+ T cells was sequenced. Healthy donors matched for age and sex were used as controls. Bulk CD8+ and CD4+ cells came from magnetic negative isolation; CD8+ TEMRA by FACS. The sequenced sample consisted of CD4+ T cells from PBMCs. The chain has TRBV7-8 and TRBJ2-5; TRBD1 aligns across 8 bases. The sequence came from a human donor in good health. The chain's CDR3 is CASSPTGGQTQYF. As DNA, the CDR3 is TGTGCCAGCAGCCCAACAGGGGGGCAGACCCAGTACTTC.